The clone carrying this T cell receptor beta chain was seen only a few times. The table came from immunoSEQ multiplex PCR; TCRdb's copy has only in-frame clones and leaves some out. The profile shows approximately 70,000 clones, less than 90% of them singletons. This record comes from a study of T cells in localized non-small cell lung cancer. This CDR3 has 11 amino acids. Germline assignment: CDR1 DFQATT and CDR2 SNEGSKA (reference sequence). V lost 6 bases, J lost 5 bases, and 3 bases stayed unmatched. Material: peripheral blood, obtained before any cancer treatment. This receptor was obtained from a male donor aged 60 or over with stage III squamous cell lung carcinoma. The gene calls are TRBV20-1 and TRBJ1-1, with 7 bases lining up with TRBD1. The DNA of the CDR3 is TGCAGTGCCAACAGGGGAACTGAAGCTTTCTTT. Protein product: CSANRGTEAFF.